Presented here are 18 T cell receptor beta chains from one specimen sequenced in a study of blood T cell repertoires in COVID-19. Produced via immunoSEQ multiplex PCR; TCRdb's table is partial and in-frame only. The table includes over 60,000 clones, 82% detected once. The sample consisted of peripheral blood. Source of these receptors: an elderly man with active COVID-19.

The rearrangement joins TRBV6-5 to TRBJ1-2; 8 nucleotides match TRBD1. The CDR3 loop spans 13 amino acids. J lost 7 bases, V lost 9 bases, and 10 bases had no gene match. Germline loops: CDR1 MNHEY, CDR2 SVGAGI. DNA for the CDR3: TGTGCCAGACGGACAGGGCCCGGGGGTGGCTACACCTTC. It translates to CARRTGPGGGYTF.

V gene TRBV10-3 combines with J gene TRBJ2-7; 13 bases line up with TRBD2. V lost 7 bases to trimming and J lost 1 base; unmatched junction nucleotides: 4. This CDR3 spans 15 amino acids. Germline V gene sequence: CDR1 ENHRY, CDR2 SYGVKD. DNA for the CDR3: TGTGCCATCAACTCGGGACTAGCGGGATCCTACGAGCAGTACTTC. Amino acids: CAINSGLAGSYEQYF.

This clone was seen a few times. The chain recombines TRBV7-3 with TRBJ2-5; 7 nucleotides line up with TRBD2. V was clipped by 5 bases and J by 3 bases; unmatched bases: 3. This CDR3 spans 13 amino acids. Per the germline V gene, CDR1 is SGHTA and CDR2 is FQGTGA. The CDR3 DNA sequence: TGTGCCAGCAGCCCCGGGACTAAAGAGACCCAGTACTTC. Translation gives CASSPGTKETQYF.

The chain joins TRBV7-2 to TRBJ2-2; a possible D gene is TRBD2 (5 bases). Germline V gene data show CDR1 as SGHTA and CDR2 as FQGNSA. Trimming stripped 5 bases from V and 6 bases from J, with 7 bases between. The CDR3 is made up of 12 amino acids. This chain's CDR3 is CASSVGAGELFF. The CDR3 DNA follows: TGTGCCAGCAGCGTCGGGGCCGGGGAGCTGTTTTTT.

The V gene is TRBV6-6, the J gene TRBJ2-7, with D possibly matching TRBD1 (7 bases). CDR1 is MNHNY and CDR2 is SVGAGI in the germline V gene (reference sequence). V lost 5 bases to trimming and J lost 4 bases, with 15 bases between them. CDR3 length: 14 amino acids. The CDR3 here is CASSLETGRYEQYF. In nucleotides, the CDR3 is TGTGCCAGCAGTCTCGAGACAGGGAGGTACGAGCAGTACTTC.

V usage is TRBV2 and J usage is TRBJ2-2; 8 bases match TRBD1. The CDR3 is 15 amino acids. Germline V gene sequence: CDR1 SNHLY, CDR2 FYNNEI. V shed 6 bases, J shed 3 bases, and the junction held 6 bases outside the gene matches. CDR3 nucleotides: TGTGCCAGCAGCGGACAGGGAGCGGACACCGGGGAGCTGTTTTTT. Its translation is CASSGQGADTGELFF.

The chain employs TRBV19 and TRBJ1-1; no firm D call. V was clipped by 5 bases and J by 2 bases, with 9 bases between them. The CDR3 has 13 amino acids. Germline lookup yields CDR1 LNHDA and CDR2 SQIVND (reference sequence). The CDR3 DNA is TGTGCCAGTAGTTACTCCTCTAACACTGAAGCTTTCTTT. This translates into CASSYSSNTEAFF.

The chain has TRBV30 and TRBJ1-2; 10 bases are shared with TRBD1. The CDR3 has 14 amino acids. The ends lost 3 bases at V and 6 bases at J; junction bases unmatched: 7. The germline V gene encodes CDR1 GTSNPN and CDR2 SVGIG (reference sequence). The CDR3 coding sequence is TGTGCCTGGAGGACTGACAGGGGGCCCAATGGCTACACCTTC. Translating it yields CAWRTDRGPNGYTF. The full variable domain, completed using reference TRBV30 and TRBJ1-2, is SQTIHQWPATLVQPVGSPLSLECTVEGTSNPNLYWYRQAAGRGLQLLFYSVGIGQISSEVPQNLSASRPQDRQFILSSKKLLLSDSGFYLCAWRTDRGPNGYTFGSGTRLTVV.

The J gene is TRBJ2-1, the V gene TRBV9; D may be TRBD1 (6 bases). V lost 0 bases to trimming and J lost 5 bases, with 12 bases between them. This CDR3 is built from 15 residues. CDR1 SGDLS and CDR2 YYNGEE come from the germline V gene. CDR3 loop: CASSVAGEPHNEQFF. The CDR3 DNA reads TGTGCCAGCAGCGTAGCAGGGGAGCCACACAATGAGCAGTTCTTC. The full variable domain, completed using reference TRBV9 and TRBJ2-1, is DSGVTQTPKHLITATGQRVTLRCSPRSGDLSVYWYQQSLDQGLQFLIQYYNGEERAKGNILERFSAQQFPDLHSELNLSSLELGDSALYFCASSVAGEPHNEQFFGPGTRLTVL.

The V gene is TRBV7-2, the J gene TRBJ1-1; D gene ambiguous. The length of the CDR3 is 14 residues. The germline CDR1 and CDR2 sequences are SGHTA and FQGNSA. V lost 1 base and J 3 bases, leaving 9 bases between the germline ends. The CDR3 is CASSLGPGDTEAFF. The DNA for the CDR3 is TGTGCCAGCAGCTTAGGTCCCGGGGACACTGAAGCTTTCTTT.

This sequence joins TRBV7-9 and TRBJ2-1; 8 positions agree with TRBD1. Losses at the gene ends were 3 bases for V and 7 bases for J; bases not matched to a gene: 11. The CDR3 is 16 amino acids. Germline lookup yields CDR1 SEHNR and CDR2 FQNEAQ (reference sequence). CDR3 coding DNA: TGTGCCAGCAGCTTCCTCGGGCAGGGGGCTCGGAATGAGCAGTTCTTC. Translation gives CASSFLGQGARNEQFF.

This rearrangement joins TRBV4-1 to TRBJ2-7; 12 bases agree with TRBD2. The V and J ends lost 0 bases and 6 bases, in that order; junction bases with no gene match: 6. The CDR3 covers 16 residues. CDR1 is MGHRA and CDR2 is YSYEKL in the germline V gene. Here the CDR3 DNA reads TGCGCCAGCAGCCAAGAAGAGGAGGGACTAGCGGGCGAGCAGTACTTC. Translating gives CASSQEEEGLAGEQYF.

The chain has TRBV7-8 and TRBJ2-1; 11 nucleotides align to TRBD2. The CDR3 contains 16 residues. Trimming removed 4 bases from V and 10 bases from J; junction bases left unmatched: 12. The germline V gene encodes CDR1 SGHVS and CDR2 FQNEAQ. In DNA form, the CDR3 reads TGTGCCAGCAGCTCCTTTCTAGCGGGGGGCCCCCAGGAGCAGTTCTTC. It translates to CASSSFLAGGPQEQFF.

The chain couples TRBV28 to TRBJ1-1; unclear D gene. Germline loops: CDR1 MDHEN, CDR2 SYDVKM. The V gene lost 2 bases and the J gene lost 0 bases, with 10 bases spanning the gap. The CDR3 sequence is 15 residues long. The CDR3 sequence: CASSLIPGVNTEAFF. CDR3 nucleotide sequence: TGTGCCAGCAGTTTAATTCCAGGTGTGAACACTGAAGCTTTCTTT.

V gene TRBV7-2 combines with J gene TRBJ2-7, with TRBD1 matching over 8 bases. There are 14 residues in the CDR3. Germline CDR1 reads SGHTA; CDR2 reads FQGNSA. V lost 5 bases, J lost 5 bases, and 8 bases stayed unmatched. CDR3 sequence: CASSLRQGSDEQYF. CDR3 in DNA: TGTGCCAGCAGCCTACGACAGGGGTCTGACGAGCAGTACTTC.

The chain recombines TRBV18 with TRBJ2-7, with a possible D match to TRBD1 (6 bases). CDR3 length: 16 amino acids. Germline-derived CDR1 and CDR2 are KGHSH and LQKENI. V gave up 3 bases and J gave up 4 bases, with 19 bases separating them. In DNA form, the CDR3 reads TGTGCCAGCTCACCTTCCCGAGGGACAAGTTCTTACGAGCAGTACTTC. Its translation is CASSPSRGTSSYEQYF.

The chain joins TRBV4-3 to TRBJ1-2; TRBD1 matches at 7 bases. The CDR3 runs 15 residues. The trim removed 1 base at V and 4 bases at J, leaving 6 bases unmatched. CDR1 is LGHNA, CDR2 YSLEER, per germline. Here the CDR3 reads CASSQVRTGSYGYTF. The CDR3 region has the DNA TGCGCCAGCAGCCAAGTTCGGACAGGATCCTATGGCTACACCTTC.

This clone was counted a single time. CDR3 in amino acids: CASRLPGLAGANEQFF. CDR3 coding DNA: TGTGCCAGCAGGCTCCCGGGACTAGCGGGAGCCAATGAGCAGTTCTTC. The V call is TRBV7-3, the J call TRBJ2-1; 14 nucleotides align to TRBD2. With 6 bases clipped from V and 6 bases from J, the junction kept 7 bases outside the gene matches. This CDR3 is 16 amino acids long. Germline V lookup: CDR1 SGHTA, CDR2 FQGTGA.